Below are 31 T cell receptor beta chains sequenced from a single sample in a study of breast tumors, draining lymph nodes, adjacent tissues. One entry per CDR3 protein, called by TCRdb with MiXCR from the multiplex PCR reads. This sample has 45,000 to 60,000 distinct CDR3 sequences, with roughly 23% found just once. Material for sequencing was breast tumor tissue. The receptors come from a female donor with breast cancer. Some clones in this sample may be carry-over from other donors' samples.

Of note for this clonotype: A much larger clone differs by one base, so this may be a read error. J is TRBJ1-2 and V is TRBV11-1; no clear D gene. In germline, CDR1 is SGHAT, CDR2 FQDESV (reference sequence). The CDR3 has 13 amino acids. V shed 5 bases and J shed 8 bases, with 15 bases lying between them. DNA for the CDR3: TGTGCCAGCAGCGGTTGGCGGCATGAGGGCTACACCTTC. Translation gives CASSGWRHEGYTF.

Many counts were recorded for this clonotype. V gene TRBV9 combines with J gene TRBJ1-2; 10 bases are a match to TRBD1. Germline-derived CDR1 and CDR2 are SGDLS and YYNGEE. The CDR3 extends over 16 amino acids. V shed 0 bases, J shed 0 bases, and the junction held 2 bases outside the gene matches. CDR3 in amino acids: CASSVGQGASNYGYTF. The CDR3 bases are TGTGCCAGCAGCGTAGGACAGGGGGCTTCTAACTATGGCTACACCTTC.

This clonotype was detected ten times or more. V and J are TRBV2 and TRBJ1-5; 7 bases are a match to TRBD1. The V gene's germline CDR1 is SNHLY and CDR2 FYNNEI. The CDR3 length is 13 residues. The V and J ends lost 6 bases and 8 bases, in that order; junction bases with no gene match: 7. The CDR3: CASSEQGREPQHF. The CDR3 DNA reads TGTGCCAGCAGCGAACAGGGGCGGGAGCCCCAGCATTTT.

This clonotype was seen at least ten times. The genes are TRBV5-5 and TRBJ1-2, with a weak D call TRBD1 (5 bases). CDR3 size: 17 residues. Germline loops: CDR1 SGHKS, CDR2 YYEKEE (reference sequence). V lost 4 bases, J lost 6 bases, and 25 bases lay in between. This CDR3 reads CASSHYGAGPGRDGYTF. The CDR3 DNA sequence: TGTGCCAGCAGCCATTACGGGGCCGGGCCTGGACGGGATGGCTACACCTTC.

The rearrangement links TRBV28 to TRBJ2-3; D is possibly TRBD2 (6 bases). The CDR3 has 13 residues. The germline V gene has CDR1 MDHEN and CDR2 SYDVKM. Deletions cut 5 bases from V and 6 bases from J, with 12 bases between. The chain's CDR3 is CASSTSPPDTQYF. As DNA, the CDR3 is TGTGCCAGCAGTACTAGCCCCCCCGATACGCAGTATTTT.

This clonotype has just a few counts. The chain has TRBV5-6 and TRBJ2-1, with TRBD1 matching over 7 bases. The ends lost 2 bases at V and 2 bases at J; junction bases unmatched: 4. The CDR3 has 15 amino acids. Germline lookup yields CDR1 SGHDT and CDR2 YYEEEE. CDR3 loop: CASSLAGTAYNEQFF. The CDR3 DNA reads TGTGCCAGCAGCTTAGCCGGGACAGCCTACAATGAGCAGTTCTTC.

This clonotype was found many times. This rearrangement joins TRBV5-1 to TRBJ1-5, with a possible D match to TRBD1 (5 bases). Germline assignment: CDR1 SGHRS and CDR2 YFSETQ. The CDR3 runs 15 residues. Between the trimmed V and J ends, which lost 0 bases and 0 bases, there was a span of 7 bases. The CDR3 here is CASSLGGVSNQPQHF. The DNA of the CDR3 is TGCGCCAGCAGCTTGGGGGGGGTTAGCAATCAGCCCCAGCATTTT.

This clonotype was seen many times. The J gene is TRBJ2-7, the V gene TRBV6-6; 14 positions match TRBD2. Germline V gives CDR1 MNHNY, CDR2 SVGAGI (reference sequence). The length of the CDR3 is 19 residues. With V trimmed by 2 bases and J by 4 bases, 13 bases remained unmatched. The CDR3 DNA reads as TGTGCCAGCAGTTACGTTTTGGGGCGACTAGCGGGGGGGGTATACGAGCAGTACTTC. Translated: CASSYVLGRLAGGVYEQYF.

This clonotype was seen a handful of times. CDR3 in amino acids: CASSTNRASRELFF. CDR3 DNA sequence: TGTGCCAGTAGTACGAACAGGGCCAGTAGGGAGCTGTTTTTT. V gene TRBV19 combines with J gene TRBJ2-2, with a possible D match to TRBD1 (6 bases). The germline V and J ends were trimmed by 4 bases and 9 bases, with 15 bases remaining between them. Germline V gene sequence: CDR1 LNHDA, CDR2 SQIVND (reference sequence). The CDR3 covers 14 residues.

The chain has TRBV20-1 and TRBJ1-5; no clear D. The V end lost 1 base, the J end lost 5 bases, and 6 bases lay between the germline ends. Germline V gene sequence: CDR1 DFQATT, CDR2 SNEGSKA (reference sequence). The CDR3 is 12 residues long. The DNA of the CDR3 is TGCAGTGCTAGAGGGCTTCATCAGCCCCAGCATTTT. Encoded protein: CSARGLHQPQHF.

This clonotype was recorded at least ten times. The chain employs TRBV27 and TRBJ2-2; D might be TRBD2 (6 bases). V shed 1 base and J shed 5 bases, with 14 bases lying between them. The CDR3 covers 16 residues. Per germline, CDR1 MNHEY and CDR2 SMNVEV (reference sequence). CDR3 in amino acids: CASSLLYGRETGELFF. Here the CDR3 DNA reads TGTGCCAGCAGTTTATTGTACGGGAGAGAGACCGGGGAGCTGTTTTTT.

In its sample, this clonotype was seen many times. V usage is TRBV6-6 and J usage is TRBJ1-6, with D hard to call. The germline V gene has CDR1 MNHNY and CDR2 SVGAGI (reference sequence). This CDR3 is 13 amino acids long. V lost 7 bases and J lost 10, with 14 bases in between. The CDR3 DNA follows: TGTGCCAGCATGAAGTCTGTGGACTCACCCCTCCACTTT. It translates to CASMKSVDSPLHF.

This clonotype was seen only a few times. The chain couples TRBV19 to TRBJ2-3; tentatively, D is TRBD2 (7 bases). This CDR3 is 15 amino acids long. Germline values: CDR1 LNHDA, CDR2 SQIVND (reference sequence). Trimming left V 1 base short and J 2 bases short, with 10 bases between. The CDR3 loop is CASSIAGGPTDTQYF. The CDR3, as DNA: TGTGCCAGTAGTATAGCGGGGGGCCCCACAGATACGCAGTATTTT.

Relative to its sample, this clonotype is medium-sized. The chain is built from TRBV2 and TRBJ2-7, with TRBD2 as a possible D gene (5 bases). Germline lookup yields CDR1 SNHLY and CDR2 FYNNEI. Between the trimmed V and J ends, which lost 8 bases and 3 bases, there was a span of 17 bases. The CDR3 sequence is 14 residues long. The CDR3 nucleotides are TGTGCCAGCCTGGGGATGGAGGCCAGCTACGAGCAGTACTTC. Amino acids: CASLGMEASYEQYF.

About this clonotype itself: This may stem from a read error, because a much larger clone lies one nucleotide away. V is TRBV5-1 and J is TRBJ2-3; 9 bases match TRBD2. The CDR3 covers 17 residues. The ends lost 3 bases at V and 4 bases at J; junction bases unmatched: 12. The germline gives CDR1 SGHRS, CDR2 YFSETQ. The CDR3 bases are TGCGCCAGCAGCTCGGGGTTCAGCGGGGGGTTCGCAGATACGCAGTATTTT. Its protein is CASSSGFSGGFADTQYF.

This clonotype occurred many times. The chain uses TRBV27 and TRBJ2-1; 7 nucleotides agree with TRBD2. Unmatched junction bases numbered 8, after V lost 9 bases and J lost 6 bases. This CDR3 is 13 amino acids long. Germline assignment: CDR1 MNHEY and CDR2 SMNVEV (reference sequence). CDR3 bases: TGTGCCAGTGGGGACTACCAGTCCAATGAGCAGTTCTTC. Translated, it gives CASGDYQSNEQFF.

This clonotype has a count of ten or more. Written as DNA, the CDR3 is TGTGCCAGCAGCTTAGGCAGGGGAACCAATCAGCCCCAGCATTTT. This encodes CASSLGRGTNQPQHF. The rearrangement uses TRBV7-2 and TRBJ1-5; TRBD1 is a possible D gene (6 bases). The CDR3 sequence is 15 residues long. Trimming stripped 1 base from V and 3 bases from J, with 10 bases between. Per the germline V gene, CDR1 is SGHTA and CDR2 is FQGNSA.

Ten or more counts support this clonotype. In DNA, the CDR3 is TGTGCCAGCAGCTTAACCGGGGTCAATAAGTTCTTC. This translates into CASSLTGVNKFF. The chain recombines TRBV7-9 with TRBJ2-1, with D possibly TRBD2 on 5 matching bases. Germline V gene sequence: CDR1 SEHNR, CDR2 FQNEAQ (reference sequence). Trimming took off 2 bases at V and 14 bases at J, with 13 bases between the two ends. The CDR3 spans 12 residues.

The chain uses TRBV2 and TRBJ2-1, with 9 positions matching TRBD2. The CDR3 extends over 16 amino acids. The V gene end was trimmed by 5 bases and the J gene end by 8 bases; junction bases not matched to a gene: 13. Germline CDR1 SNHLY, CDR2 FYNNEI. Here the CDR3 reads CASSILLCGGAYEQFF. The CDR3 DNA sequence: TGTGCCAGCAGTATCCTGCTTTGCGGGGGGGCTTATGAGCAGTTCTTC.

This clonotype occurred many times. The chain combines TRBV7-9 with TRBJ1-4; tentatively, D is TRBD1 (6 bases). This CDR3 spans 16 amino acids. V gave up 8 bases and J gave up 5 bases, with 21 bases separating them. Germline-derived CDR1 and CDR2 are SEHNR and FQNEAQ (reference sequence). This CDR3 is CASQLGFGDKNEKLFF. DNA of the CDR3: TGTGCCAGCCAGCTGGGGTTCGGGGACAAAAATGAAAAACTGTTTTTT.

The gene calls are TRBV28 and TRBJ1-2, with D perhaps matching TRBD1 (5 bases). This CDR3 spans 14 amino acids. From germline, CDR1 is MDHEN and CDR2 SYDVKM. V was clipped by 4 bases and J by 5 bases, with 14 bases between them. The CDR3 here is CASSWGWDQYGYTF. In nucleotides, the CDR3 is TGTGCCAGCAGTTGGGGGTGGGACCAATATGGCTACACCTTC.

This clonotype was seen repeatedly, ten times or more. The V call is TRBV20-1, the J call TRBJ1-1; 8 positions match TRBD1. This CDR3 is 15 amino acids long. The trim removed 6 bases at V and 4 bases at J, leaving 13 bases unmatched. Germline-derived CDR1 and CDR2 are DFQATT and SNEGSKA (reference sequence). DNA of the CDR3: TGCAGTGCCAAATCAGGGGGCAGAATTAGCACTGAAGCTTTCTTT. Protein sequence: CSAKSGGRISTEAFF.

This chain links TRBV20-1 with TRBJ2-1, with D possibly being TRBD1 or TRBD2 (5 bases each). The CDR3 has 14 amino acids. Trimming left V 3 bases short and J 5 bases short, with 14 bases between. Looked up from germline, CDR1 is DFQATT and CDR2 is SNEGSKA (reference sequence). CDR3 coding DNA: TGCAGTGCTAGGGGACGGCACTTTAACAATGAGCAGTTCTTC. Its protein product is CSARGRHFNNEQFF.

The gene calls are TRBV30 and TRBJ2-5, with TRBD1 matching over 9 bases. CDR3 length equals 15 residues. V was clipped by 3 bases and J by 7 bases; unmatched bases: 12. Germline V lookup: CDR1 GTSNPN, CDR2 SVGIG (reference sequence). CDR3 coding DNA: TGTGCCTGGAGAGACACAGGGGGCTCCACTCGGACCCAGTACTTC. Its translation is CAWRDTGGSTRTQYF.

CDR3 DNA: TGTGCCAGCAGCCCGAAGTATAGGACTAGCGGGGGGTCCTACAATGAGCAGTTCTTC. This gives the protein CASSPKYRTSGGSYNEQFF. The chain has TRBV3-1 and TRBJ2-1; 14 positions agree with TRBD2. Germline V gene sequence: CDR1 LGHDT, CDR2 YNNKEL (reference sequence). The V gene end was trimmed by 4 bases and the J gene end by 1 base; junction bases not matched to a gene: 9. The CDR3 covers 19 residues.

This sequence joins TRBV27 and TRBJ2-4, with a possible D match to TRBD2 (6 bases). The V and J ends lost 2 bases and 8 bases respectively, with 10 bases between them. Germline values: CDR1 MNHEY, CDR2 SMNVEV (reference sequence). The CDR3 length is 13 residues. The CDR3, as DNA: TGTGCCAGCAGTTTAAGTTGGGGGGACATTCAGTACTTC. Its translation: CASSLSWGDIQYF.

Ten or more counts support this clonotype. The chain couples TRBV7-2 to TRBJ1-5; D is ambiguous. The germline CDR1 and CDR2 sequences are SGHTA and FQGNSA. There are 14 residues in the CDR3. The V and J ends lost 1 base and 2 bases respectively, with 6 bases between them. This CDR3 reads CASSLGKGNQPQHF. The CDR3 coding sequence is TGTGCCAGCAGCTTAGGAAAGGGCAATCAGCCCCAGCATTTT.

The chain links TRBV5-1 to TRBJ2-4, with D perhaps TRBD2 (5 bases). This CDR3 contains 14 residues. CDR1 SGHRS and CDR2 YFSETQ come from the germline V gene. Deletions cut 4 bases from V and 8 bases from J, with 16 bases between. DNA of the CDR3: TGCGCCAGCAGCCCGGACGGGGTTAGGGACATTCAGTACTTC. This translates into CASSPDGVRDIQYF.

The genes are TRBV28 and TRBJ2-7; 9 positions agree with TRBD2. The CDR3 loop spans 14 amino acids. The V gene's germline CDR1 is MDHEN and CDR2 SYDVKM. The V segment lost 3 bases and the J segment 4 bases; nucleotides outside the gene matches: 4. This CDR3 is CASSFSGGLYEQYF. Here the CDR3 DNA reads TGTGCCAGCAGTTTTAGCGGGGGTCTATACGAGCAGTACTTC.

The table lists this clonotype with a few counts. J is TRBJ2-5 and V is TRBV5-6, with TRBD1 matching over 7 bases. Trimming at V came to 6 bases and at J to 2 bases, leaving 7 bases not matched to a gene. This CDR3 is built from 14 residues. Germline lookup yields CDR1 SGHDT and CDR2 YYEEEE. The CDR3 is CASTAGTAQETQYF. The CDR3 DNA reads as TGTGCCAGCACCGCAGGGACAGCGCAAGAGACCCAGTACTTC.

Many counts were recorded for this clonotype. The chain carries TRBV19 and TRBJ1-2, with D tentatively TRBD1 (5 bases). Trimming stripped 3 bases from V and 7 bases from J, with 12 bases between. Germline V gives CDR1 LNHDA, CDR2 SQIVND (reference sequence). This CDR3 contains 13 residues. CDR3 region: CASSISGGSGYTF. CDR3 DNA sequence: TGTGCCAGTAGTATTTCGGGGGGGAGTGGCTACACCTTC. Drawing the rest from reference TRBV19 and TRBJ1-2, the complete variable domain is DGGITQSPKYLFRKEGQNVTLSCEQNLNHDAMYWYRQDPGQGLRLIYYSQIVNDFQKGDIAEGYSVSREKKESFPLTVTSAQKNPTAFYLCASSISGGSGYTFGSGTRLTVV.